This TCR beta chain was captured by sequencing in a study of CXCR3-negative and CXCR3-positive naive CD8 T cells. Whole-study findings and limits: Similar levels of surface CD5 were seen between naive subsets; TCR strength was inferred from TRB CDR3 properties. CXCR3-expressing naive cells carried TRB CDR3s more hydrophobic than those of CXCR3-negative naive cells.

About this clonotype itself: Its matching antigen is unknown.

Germline V CDR1 and CDR2: SQVTM, ANQGSEA. The CDR3 length is 13 residues. 5' RACE with UMI labels generated the TRB cDNA libraries. TCRdb re-called the 5' RACE reads; every CDR3 protein appears as one record, without DNA. Recorded for this sample: about 120,000 distinct CDR3 sequences. CD45RO-CCR7+CD27+CD95- characterized naive CD8+ T cells. Material for sequencing was naive CXCR3+ CD8+ T cells from blood. Subset defined: CD45RO-CCR7+CD27+CD95- naive CD8+ T cells expressing CXCR3 (TNR3+). The receptor was isolated from a human donor in good health. Some clones in this sample may be carry-over from other donors' samples. The rearrangement joins TRBV29-1 to TRBJ2-2. This CDR3 is CSVEARNTGELFF.